These T cell receptor beta chains were read from a single sample in a study of human T cells and chemical hapten exposure. TCRdb called the RACE reads again in MiXCR, with one record for every CDR3 protein. The sample holds some 360,000 distinct CDR3 sequences, 4% to 6% seen once. The source material was whole blood, sampled in connection with sensitization to the hapten diphenylcyclopropenone (DPC). These receptors originate from a woman aged 45-65 years with alopecia areata. Some clones in this sample may be carry-over from other donors' samples. CDR3s include the opening cysteine and the closing phenylalanine or tryptophan. Each record gives: clone size, D gene, V gene, J gene, CDR3 protein, CDR3 DNA. The D gene is left open where the match is weak. Part of the rows lack a size; the others show once, few, many or a class for expanded clones.

clone size: few
D gene: .
V gene: TRBV4-3
J gene: TRBJ2-1
CDR3 protein: CASSQELSSYNEQFF
CDR3 DNA: TGCGCCAGCAGCCAAGAACTCAGCTCCTACAATGAGCAGTTCTTC

clone size: few
D gene: .
V gene: TRBV28
J gene: TRBJ1-6
CDR3 protein: CASSRGVSPLHF
CDR3 DNA: TGTGCCAGCAGCCGAGGGGTTTCACCCCTCCACTTT

clone size: many
D gene: .
V gene: TRBV24-1
J gene: TRBJ2-3
CDR3 protein: CATSDFEGDTQYF
CDR3 DNA: TGTGCCACCAGTGATTTCGAGGGAGATACGCAGTATTTT

clone size: many
D gene: .
V gene: TRBV6-2/TRBV6-3
J gene: TRBJ1-1
CDR3 protein: CASSYWVNTEAFF
CDR3 DNA: TGTGCCAGCAGTTACTGGGTGAACACTGAAGCTTTCTTT

clone size: many
D gene: TRBD2
V gene: TRBV6-2/TRBV6-3
J gene: TRBJ2-2
CDR3 protein: CASRISGRNTGELFF
CDR3 DNA: TGTGCCAGCAGGATAAGCGGGAGGAACACCGGGGAGCTGTTTTTT

clone size: few
D gene: TRBD1
V gene: TRBV9
J gene: TRBJ2-7
CDR3 protein: CASSLRQGESYEQYF
CDR3 DNA: TGTGCCAGCAGCTTGAGACAGGGCGAGTCCTACGAGCAGTACTTC

clone size: many
D gene: TRBD1
V gene: TRBV12-3/TRBV12-4
J gene: TRBJ1-5
CDR3 protein: CASSLGTGLQPQHF
CDR3 DNA: TGTGCCAGCAGTTTAGGGACAGGGCTTCAGCCCCAGCATTTT

clone size: few
D gene: .
V gene: TRBV12-5
J gene: TRBJ2-1
CDR3 protein: CASGLMASYNEQFF
CDR3 DNA: TGTGCTAGTGGTTTAATGGCCAGCTACAATGAGCAGTTCTTC

clone size: .
D gene: TRBD1
V gene: TRBV2
J gene: TRBJ2-3
CDR3 protein: CASSGDRATDTQYF
CDR3 DNA: TGTGCCAGCAGTGGGGACAGGGCCACAGATACGCAGTATTTT

clone size: many
D gene: TRBD2
V gene: TRBV14
J gene: TRBJ2-3
CDR3 protein: CASSQVGGSADTQYF
CDR3 DNA: TGTGCCAGCAGCCAAGTGGGAGGGTCGGCAGATACGCAGTATTTT

clone size: many
D gene: .
V gene: TRBV13
J gene: TRBJ1-4
CDR3 protein: CASSLGRTGEKLFF
CDR3 DNA: TGTGCCAGCAGCTTAGGGAGGACGGGAGAAAAACTGTTTTTT

clone size: .
D gene: .
V gene: TRBV20-1
J gene: TRBJ2-1
CDR3 protein: CSAGKTRSSYNEQFF
CDR3 DNA: TGCAGTGCGGGCAAGACGAGGAGCTCCTACAATGAGCAGTTCTTC

clone size: many
D gene: .
V gene: TRBV20-1
J gene: TRBJ1-3
CDR3 protein: CSARAQARNTIYF
CDR3 DNA: TGCAGTGCCAGGGCCCAAGCGAGAAACACCATATATTTT